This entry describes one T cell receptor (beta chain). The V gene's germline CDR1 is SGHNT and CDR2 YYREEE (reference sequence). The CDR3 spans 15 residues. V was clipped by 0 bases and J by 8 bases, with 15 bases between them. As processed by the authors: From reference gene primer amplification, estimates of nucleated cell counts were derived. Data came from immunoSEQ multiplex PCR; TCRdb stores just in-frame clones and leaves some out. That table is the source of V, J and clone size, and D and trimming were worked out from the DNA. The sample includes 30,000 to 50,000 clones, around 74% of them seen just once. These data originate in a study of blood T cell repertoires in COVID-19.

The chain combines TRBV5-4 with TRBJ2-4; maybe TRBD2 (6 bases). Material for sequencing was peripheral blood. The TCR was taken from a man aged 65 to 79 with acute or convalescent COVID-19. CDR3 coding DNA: TGTGCCAGCAGCTTGGCCCGAGCGGGTGGTGACATTCAGTACTTC. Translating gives CASSLARAGGDIQYF. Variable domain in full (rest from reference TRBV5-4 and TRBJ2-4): ETGVTQSPTHLIKTRGQQVTLRCSSQSGHNTVSWYQQALGQGPQFIFQYYREEENGRGNFPPRFSGLQFPNYSSELNVNALELDDSALYLCASSLARAGGDIQYFGAGTRLSVL.